Below are 14 T cell receptor beta chains sequenced from a single sample in a study of cytotoxic CD8 clonotypes in ibrutinib-treated CLL. Profiled with immunoSEQ multiplex PCR; TCRdb holds only in-frame clones, not every one. This sample has about 140,000 clones; approximately 75% occur once, and the top ten carry approximately 30%. The input for sequencing was PBMCs, taken after 12 months of ibrutinib treatment. The receptors stem from a human donor with chronic lymphocytic leukemia.

This clone was counted many times. The rearrangement links TRBV27 to TRBJ1-2; D might be TRBD1 (5 bases). The V gene's germline CDR1 is MNHEY and CDR2 SMNVEV (reference sequence). The CDR3 totals 13 residues. Between the trimmed V and J ends, which lost 2 bases and 8 bases, there was a span of 12 bases. In DNA, the CDR3 is TGTGCCAGCAGTTTAACAGGATTGGAGGGCTACACCTTC. It is translated as CASSLTGLEGYTF.

The CDR3: CASSSWTGGADTQYF. CDR3 DNA: TGTGCCAGCAGTTCCTGGACAGGGGGTGCAGATACGCAGTATTTT. The chain uses TRBV27 and TRBJ2-3, with 10 nucleotides matching TRBD1. This CDR3 region has 15 residues. Germline trimming cut 4 bases from V and 4 bases from J; bases unmatched to any gene: 5. Germline-derived CDR1 and CDR2 are MNHEY and SMNVEV (reference sequence).

This clone was seen a few times. V is TRBV7-9 and J is TRBJ2-3; maybe TRBD2 (5 bases). Germline lookup yields CDR1 SEHNR and CDR2 FQNEAQ (reference sequence). The CDR3 runs to 17 residues. The V end was cut by 1 base, the J end by 2 bases, with 16 bases between. In DNA form, the CDR3 reads TGTGCCAGCAGCTTAGGACTCCTAGCAGAACACACAGATACGCAGTATTTT. This translates into CASSLGLLAEHTDTQYF.

The CDR3: CASSLYLDRGSTGELFF. The CDR3 region has the DNA TGTGCCAGCAGCTTATATCTTGACAGGGGGTCCACCGGGGAGCTGTTTTTT. The gene calls are TRBV7-8 and TRBJ2-2, with 9 nucleotides matching TRBD1. The CDR3 sequence is 17 residues long. CDR1 and CDR2 (germline): SGHVS, FQNEAQ. J was trimmed by 4 bases and V by 2 bases; bases with no gene match: 8.

This clone was recorded once. V usage is TRBV14 and J usage is TRBJ2-1; weak D call: TRBD2 (6 bases). Germline lookup yields CDR1 SGHDN and CDR2 FVKESK. The CDR3 spans 13 residues. The V end was cut by 2 bases, the J end by 12 bases, with 14 bases between. The CDR3 loop reads CASSQSQEGGQFF. The CDR3 nucleotides are TGTGCCAGCAGCCAAAGTCAGGAGGGCGGGCAGTTCTTC.

The rearrangement uses TRBV25-1 and TRBJ2-1, with D perhaps TRBD1 or TRBD2 (6 bases each). CDR1 and CDR2 (germline): MGHDK, SYGVNS. The V gene lost 5 bases and the J gene lost 9 bases, with 11 bases spanning the gap. The CDR3 totals 12 residues. The CDR3 protein is CASSLGGTEQFF. CDR3 in DNA: TGTGCCAGCAGTCTAGGGGGGACTGAGCAGTTCTTC.

This clone was seen a few times. V gene TRBV5-1 combines with J gene TRBJ2-3; D unclear. Germline CDR1 is SGHRS and CDR2 is YFSETQ. The CDR3 has 13 residues. Trimming took off 6 bases at V and 2 bases at J, with 10 bases between the two ends. The DNA of the CDR3 is TGCGCCAGCACAAACTTAGACACAGATACGCAGTATTTT. It translates to CASTNLDTDTQYF.

The chain links TRBV5-5 to TRBJ2-3; the D call may be TRBD1 or TRBD2 (5 bases each). V lost 4 bases and J lost 4, with 10 bases in between. Per the germline V gene, CDR1 is SGHKS and CDR2 is YYEKEE (reference sequence). The CDR3 consists of 13 residues. The CDR3 region is CASSPRGPDTQYF. CDR3 sequence (DNA): TGTGCCAGCAGCCCCCGGGGCCCAGATACGCAGTATTTT.

This chain connects TRBV11-2 to TRBJ2-7; either TRBD1 or TRBD2 may supply D (5 bases each). CDR3 size: 13 residues. Germline CDR1 SGHAT, CDR2 FQNNGV. V lost 5 bases and J lost 4, with 12 bases in between. The CDR3 region has the DNA TGTGCCAGCAGCGTCGGGACCTTATACGAGCAGTACTTC. This encodes CASSVGTLYEQYF.

This clone was observed once. The V call is TRBV25-1, the J call TRBJ2-3; D is perhaps TRBD1 (6 bases). Germline CDR1 is MGHDK and CDR2 is SYGVNS. The ends were cut back, 4 bases at V and 5 bases at J, with 16 bases in the middle. CDR3 length: 15 amino acids. CDR3 region: CASSGGGAEKDTQYF. The CDR3 bases are TGTGCCAGCAGTGGAGGGGGAGCGGAGAAAGATACGCAGTATTTT.

V usage is TRBV16 and J usage is TRBJ2-7; D is unresolved. The germline gives CDR1 KGHSY, CDR2 FQNENV. The CDR3 has 14 amino acids. Trimming removed 2 bases from V and 5 bases from J, with 13 bases in between. The CDR3 DNA reads TGTGCCAGCAGCCAAGAAGGTGGCTCGCACGAGCAGTACTTC. It specifies CASSQEGGSHEQYF.

This clone was detected a few times. J is TRBJ1-5 and V is TRBV7-9; 7 bases agree with TRBD1. Trimming removed 5 bases from V and 5 bases from J; junction bases left unmatched: 3. CDR1 SEHNR and CDR2 FQNEAQ come from the germline V gene (reference sequence). The CDR3 is 13 amino acids. DNA of the CDR3: TGTGCCAGCAGCCTCACAGGGGATCAGCCCCAGCATTTT. Its translation: CASSLTGDQPQHF. The variable domain in full, completed from reference TRBV7-9 and TRBJ1-5, reads DTGVSQNPRHKITKRGQNVTFRCDPISEHNRLYWYRQTLGQGPEFLTYFQNEAQLEKSRLLSDRFSAERPKGSFSTLEIQRTEQGDSAMYLCASSLTGDQPQHFGDGTRLSIL.

V gene TRBV7-6 combines with J gene TRBJ1-2; D remains unclear. The germline V and J ends were trimmed by 2 bases and 3 bases, with 7 bases remaining between them. This CDR3 has 13 amino acids. CDR1 is SGHVS, CDR2 FNYEAQ, per germline. CDR3 in amino acids: CASSLQLDYGYTF. In DNA form, the CDR3 reads TGTGCCAGCAGCTTACAATTGGACTATGGCTACACCTTC.

The J gene is TRBJ1-5, the V gene TRBV6-5, with D possibly TRBD1 on 6 matching bases. Between the trimmed V and J ends, which lost 6 bases and 8 bases, there was a span of 14 bases. CDR3 length equals 13 residues. The V gene's germline CDR1 is MNHEY and CDR2 SVGAGI. CDR3 residues: CASRRMTGEPQHF. CDR3 sequence (DNA): TGTGCCAGCAGACGAATGACAGGAGAGCCCCAGCATTTT.